The 2 T cell receptor beta chains below all came from one sample that was sequenced in a study of spatial heterogeneity in lung cancer. Study findings and constraints: Tumors with more nonsynonymous mutations had more expanded intratumoral alpha and beta TCRs.

The sample's time point: sample taken at primary tumor resection. These TCRs are of unknown antigen specificity. TCRdb called the 5' RACE reads again in MiXCR, with one record for every CDR3 protein. Found here are fewer than 2,000 distinct CDR3 sequences, 13% of them singletons; the top ten hold approximately 40%. The starting material was lung tumor tissue, obtained at surgery. The receptors shown here come from a male donor with early-stage non-small cell lung cancer.

This sequence joins TRBV20-1 and TRBJ1-5; perhaps TRBD1 as D (6 bases). Germline lookup yields CDR1 DFQATT and CDR2 SNEGSKA (reference sequence). The length of the CDR3 is 12 residues. V lost 7 bases, J lost 3 bases, and 10 bases lay in between. Here the CDR3 DNA reads TGCAGTGTAGGACAGACCAATCAGCCCCAGCATTTT. As protein: CSVGQTNQPQHF.

This clonotype is classed as medium-sized. J is TRBJ2-4 and V is TRBV28; D is tentatively TRBD1 or TRBD2 (6 bases each). The germline CDR1 and CDR2 sequences are MDHEN and SYDVKM. The CDR3 extends over 12 amino acids. Trimming left V 5 bases short and J 13 bases short, with 15 bases between. The chain's CDR3 is CASSPPRGPQYF. The CDR3 DNA follows: TGTGCCAGCAGTCCACCCCGGGGGCCACAGTACTTC.